A selection of T cell receptor beta chains follows, all from one sample in a study of T cell responses to AZD1222 COVID-19 vaccine. Assay: immunoSEQ multiplex PCR; the TCRdb copy retains only in-frame clones and omits some. The repertoire holds tens of thousands of clones, with roughly four fifths as singletons. Sequencing used peripheral blood, obtained 28 days after the second AZD1222 dose. These TCRs come from an adult who received the AZD1222 COVID-19 vaccine. Both conserved end residues are part of each CDR3. The D gene is left open where the match is weak. Some rows have no size entry. The others give once, few or many, or a class for an expanded clone.

CDR3aa | CDR3nt | j_gene | d_gene | abundance | v_gene
CASSLLAGGLNTGELFF | TGTGCCAGCAGCTTACTAGCGGGAGGTTTGAACACCGGGGAGCTGTTTTTT | TRBJ2-2 | TRBD2 | - | TRBV7-3
CASSSKFGPYF | TGTGCCAGCAGTTCTAAATTTGGTCCGTACTTT | TRBJ1-6 | - | - | TRBV27
CASSLQGNDNQPQHF | TGTGCCAGCAGCTTGCAAGGGAACGACAATCAGCCCCAGCATTTT | TRBJ1-5 | - | - | TRBV5-5
CASSPMAAEPYNEQFF | TGCGCCAGCAGCCCAATGGCAGCGGAGCCCTACAATGAGCAGTTCTTC | TRBJ2-1 | - | - | TRBV5-1
CASSPLSSGANVLTF | TGTGCCAGCAGCCCCCTTAGCTCTGGGGCCAACGTCCTGACTTTC | TRBJ2-6 | - | - | TRBV14
CASSWTTNTEAFF | TGTGCCAGCAGCTGGACAACGAACACTGAAGCTTTCTTT | TRBJ1-1 | - | few | TRBV7-3
CATGDHTDTQYF | TGTGCCACCGGTGATCACACAGATACGCAGTATTTT | TRBJ2-3 | - | once | TRBV24-1
CSARIGVQAFF | TGCAGTGCTAGAATCGGGGTTCAAGCTTTCTTT | TRBJ1-1 | - | - | TRBV20-1
CAWAKDRAGYTF | TGTGCCTGGGCCAAGGACAGGGCTGGCTACACCTTC | TRBJ1-2 | TRBD1 | once | TRBV30
CASSLGTNPHSPLHF | TGTGCCAGCAGCTTGGGCACCAATCCCCATTCACCCCTCCACTTT | TRBJ1-6 | - | - | TRBV7-9
CATSAGGTQPQHF | TGTGCCACCAGTGCTGGGGGGACCCAGCCCCAGCATTTT | TRBJ1-5 | - | - | TRBV24-1
CATSFLNEQFF | TGTGCCACCAGTTTCTTAAATGAGCAGTTCTTC | TRBJ2-1 | - | few | TRBV24-1
CASSTWDRKSYEQYF | TGTGCCAGCAGCACCTGGGACAGGAAATCCTACGAGCAGTACTTC | TRBJ2-7 | TRBD1 | once | TRBV7-9
CASSLGSGNKNIQYF | TGTGCCAGCAGCTTAGGAAGCGGAAATAAAAACATTCAGTACTTC | TRBJ2-4 | - | - | TRBV7-2
CASSISTAGNTIYF | TGTGCCAGTAGTATTTCGACAGCAGGAAACACCATATATTTT | TRBJ1-3 | - | - | TRBV19
CASRGQRNSPLHF | TGTGCCAGCAGAGGACAGCGTAATTCACCCCTCCACTTT | TRBJ1-6 | - | - | TRBV5-4
CASSLGGINQPQHF | TGCGCCAGCAGCTTGGGAGGAATCAATCAGCCCCAGCATTTT | TRBJ1-5 | - | few | TRBV5-1
CASSGGTYEQYF | TGCGCCAGTAGTGGAGGGACCTACGAGCAGTACTTC | TRBJ2-7 | - | - | TRBV5-1
CASSLGSAGNTIYF | TGCGCCAGCAGCTTAGGGAGTGCTGGAAACACCATATATTTT | TRBJ1-3 | - | - | TRBV5-1
CASSTLPGQGFYGYTF | TGTGCCAGCAGCACCCTACCGGGACAGGGATTCTATGGCTACACCTTC | TRBJ1-2 | TRBD1 | - | TRBV7-8
CASKNGRLGSTDTQYF | TGTGCCAGCAAAAATGGGCGGCTGGGGAGTACAGATACGCAGTATTTT | TRBJ2-3 | - | few | TRBV2
CASSQDTDQNTEAFF | TGTGCCAGCAGCCAAGATACTGACCAGAACACTGAAGCTTTCTTT | TRBJ1-1 | - | few | TRBV14
CASSQGVYNEQFF | TGTGCCAGCAGCCAAGGGGTCTACAATGAGCAGTTCTTC | TRBJ2-1 | - | few | TRBV3-1/TRBV3-2
CASSQGPTGVQPQHF | TGCGCCAGCAGCCAAGGACCCACAGGGGTTCAGCCCCAGCATTTT | TRBJ1-5 | TRBD1 | - | TRBV4-1
CASSPTSGTSTDTQYF | TGTGCCAGCTCACCAACTAGCGGAACTAGCACAGATACGCAGTATTTT | TRBJ2-3 | TRBD2 | - | TRBV18
CASSQDLSGLNYEQYF | TGCGCCAGCAGCCAAGATCTTAGCGGGCTAAACTACGAGCAGTACTTC | TRBJ2-7 | TRBD2 | - | TRBV4-3
CALRRGAVGELFF | TGTGCCCTGAGGCGGGGGGCGGTCGGGGAGCTGTTTTTT | TRBJ2-2 | TRBD2 | once | TRBV10-3
CASSYGGPVNEQFF | TGTGCCAGCAGCTACGGAGGCCCCGTCAATGAGCAGTTCTTC | TRBJ2-1 | - | - | TRBV5-4
CASSPGLAGVAETQYF | TGTGCCAGCAGCCCGGGACTAGCGGGAGTCGCGGAGACCCAGTACTTC | TRBJ2-5 | TRBD2 | - | TRBV3-1/TRBV3-2
CASSSYRVLSGF | TGCGCCAGCAGCTCTTACAGGGTTCTGAGCGGCTTC | TRBJ2-7 | - | few | TRBV5-1
CSVGGRGLSNYGYTF | TGCAGCGTTGGGGGTAGGGGGCTATCTAACTATGGCTACACCTTC | TRBJ1-2 | TRBD1 | - | TRBV29-1
CASSQRGGPETQYF | TGTGCCAGCAGTCAACGGGGAGGGCCGGAGACCCAGTACTTC | TRBJ2-5 | TRBD2 | - | TRBV28
CASSYLGSSGSNQPQHF | TGTGCCAGCAGTTACCTTGGGTCGTCGGGGAGCAATCAGCCCCAGCATTTT | TRBJ1-5 | - | - | TRBV28
CASSARGGSGNTIYF | TGTGCCAGCAGCGCCCGAGGGGGTAGTGGAAACACCATATATTTT | TRBJ1-3 | - | once | TRBV9
CASSLQQGYEQYF | TGTGCCAGCAGCTTACAACAGGGCTACGAGCAGTACTTC | TRBJ2-7 | - | - | TRBV5-4
CASSYPMNTEAFF | TGTGCCAGCAGCTACCCGATGAACACTGAAGCTTTCTTT | TRBJ1-1 | - | - | TRBV5-6
CASSLSARSSSYEQYF | TGTGCCAGCAGCTTATCCGCCAGGTCGAGCTCCTACGAGCAGTACTTC | TRBJ2-7 | - | - | TRBV11-2
CASMADRGLGETQYF | TGTGCCAGTATGGCGGACAGGGGGCTTGGGGAGACCCAGTACTTC | TRBJ2-5 | TRBD1 | - | TRBV19
CASSYRLAGGRDEQYF | TGTGCCAGCAGTTACCGGCTAGCGGGAGGTAGGGACGAGCAGTACTTC | TRBJ2-7 | TRBD2 | once | TRBV6-5
CASSVGRTGANVLTF | TGTGCCAGCAGCGTAGGTCGAACTGGGGCCAACGTCCTGACTTTC | TRBJ2-6 | - | - | TRBV9
CASSQDYRGGGTDTQYF | TGTGCCAGCAGCCAAGATTATAGGGGAGGGGGCACAGATACGCAGTATTTT | TRBJ2-3 | TRBD2 | - | TRBV4-2
CATSGRYTGELFF | TGTGCCACCAGCGGACGGTACACCGGGGAGCTGTTTTTT | TRBJ2-2 | - | - | TRBV6-5
CSVWTDDGYTF | TGCAGCGTTTGGACCGATGACGGCTACACCTTC | TRBJ1-2 | - | - | TRBV29-1
CASSYRDRMNTEAFF | TGTGCCAGCAGTTACCGGGACAGGATGAACACTGAAGCTTTCTTT | TRBJ1-1 | TRBD1 | - | TRBV6-5
CASSLTPRGLAGGDEQFF | TGTGCCAGCAGCTTAACCCCTCGGGGACTAGCGGGAGGGGATGAGCAGTTCTTC | TRBJ2-1 | TRBD2 | once | TRBV7-3
CASSLFPALSRMNTEAFF | TGTGCCAGCAGTTTATTTCCAGCTCTGAGCCGGATGAACACTGAAGCTTTCTTT | TRBJ1-1 | - | few | TRBV28
CASSLIGGGYQPQHF | TGTGCCAGCAGCTTAATTGGGGGGGGCTATCAGCCCCAGCATTTT | TRBJ1-5 | - | - | TRBV7-2
CASSWRRDRNTEAFF | TGTGCCAGCAGCTGGCGGAGGGACAGGAACACTGAAGCTTTCTTT | TRBJ1-1 | TRBD1 | - | TRBV5-4
CSVPRQVNTGELFF | TGCAGCGTTCCTCGGCAGGTGAACACCGGGGAGCTGTTTTTT | TRBJ2-2 | - | - | TRBV29-1
CASSLSLYYGYTF | TGTGCCAGCAGTTTAAGCCTCTATTATGGCTACACCTTC | TRBJ1-2 | - | - | TRBV28
CASRSQEAGELFF | TGTGCCAGCAGGTCACAGGAGGCCGGGGAGCTGTTTTTT | TRBJ2-2 | - | - | TRBV7-2
CASSERLAGGSGGELFF | TGTGCCAGCAGCGAGCGACTAGCGGGAGGAAGTGGCGGGGAGCTGTTTTTT | TRBJ2-2 | TRBD2 | - | TRBV6-2/TRBV6-3
CASSPGEGARMKLFF | TGCGCCAGCAGCCCCGGAGAGGGGGCGAGGATGAAACTGTTTTTT | TRBJ1-4 | TRBD1 | - | TRBV5-1
CATSRIVSGEQYF | TGTGCCACCAGCAGGATCGTGAGTGGCGAGCAGTACTTC | TRBJ2-7 | - | - | TRBV15
CASGAGQANTGELFF | TGCGCCAGCGGGGCTGGGCAGGCGAACACCGGGGAGCTGTTTTTT | TRBJ2-2 | - | - | TRBV5-1
CASSRGFYNEQFF | TGTGCCAGTAGTAGGGGGTTCTACAATGAGCAGTTCTTC | TRBJ2-1 | - | - | TRBV19
CASSPRQGAMDTEAFF | TGTGCCAGCAGCCCCAGACAGGGGGCTATGGACACTGAAGCTTTCTTT | TRBJ1-1 | TRBD1 | - | TRBV4-2
CAIRREAHTEAFF | TGTGCCATCAGGAGGGAGGCCCACACTGAAGCTTTCTTT | TRBJ1-1 | - | - | TRBV10-3
CASSRGNYNEQFF | TGCGCCAGCAGCAGGGGGAACTACAATGAGCAGTTCTTC | TRBJ2-1 | - | - | TRBV4-3
CASSQGSDRNEQFF | TGTGCCAGCAGCCAAGGTAGCGACCGCAATGAGCAGTTCTTC | TRBJ2-1 | - | - | TRBV3-1/TRBV3-2